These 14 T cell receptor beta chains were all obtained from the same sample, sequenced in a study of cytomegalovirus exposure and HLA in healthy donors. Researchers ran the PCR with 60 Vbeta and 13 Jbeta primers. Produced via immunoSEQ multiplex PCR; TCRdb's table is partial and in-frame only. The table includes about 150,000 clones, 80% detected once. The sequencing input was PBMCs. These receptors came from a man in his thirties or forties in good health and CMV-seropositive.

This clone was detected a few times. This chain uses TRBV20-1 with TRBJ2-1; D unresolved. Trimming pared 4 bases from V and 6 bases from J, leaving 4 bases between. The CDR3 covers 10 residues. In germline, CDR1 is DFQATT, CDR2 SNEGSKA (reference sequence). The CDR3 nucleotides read TGCAGTGCTATCCGCAATGAGCAGTTCTTC. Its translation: CSAIRNEQFF.

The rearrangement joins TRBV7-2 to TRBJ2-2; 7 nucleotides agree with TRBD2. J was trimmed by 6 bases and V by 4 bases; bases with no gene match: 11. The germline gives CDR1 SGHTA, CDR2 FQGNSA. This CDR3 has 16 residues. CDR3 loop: CASSYRAGVSAGELFF. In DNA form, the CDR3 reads TGTGCCAGCAGCTACCGTGCGGGAGTAAGCGCCGGGGAGCTGTTTTTT.

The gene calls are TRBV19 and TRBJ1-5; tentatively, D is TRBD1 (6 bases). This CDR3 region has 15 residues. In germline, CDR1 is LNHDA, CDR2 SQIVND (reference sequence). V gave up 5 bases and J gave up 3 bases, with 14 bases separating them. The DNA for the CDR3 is TGTGCCAGTAGTCAACAGGGTAGGGACAATCAGCCCCAGCATTTT. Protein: CASSQQGRDNQPQHF.

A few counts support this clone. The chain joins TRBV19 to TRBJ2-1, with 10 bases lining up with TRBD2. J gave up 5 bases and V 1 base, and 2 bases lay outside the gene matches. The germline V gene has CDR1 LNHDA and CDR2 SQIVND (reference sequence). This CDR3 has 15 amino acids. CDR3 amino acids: CASSIALAGDNEQFF. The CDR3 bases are TGTGCCAGTAGTATAGCCCTAGCGGGAGACAATGAGCAGTTCTTC.

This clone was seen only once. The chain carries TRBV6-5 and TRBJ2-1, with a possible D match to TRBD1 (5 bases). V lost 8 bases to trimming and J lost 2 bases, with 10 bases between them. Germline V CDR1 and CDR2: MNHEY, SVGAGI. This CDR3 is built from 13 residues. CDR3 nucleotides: TGTGCCAGCGGGGCTGGGCCCTACAATGAGCAGTTCTTC. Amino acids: CASGAGPYNEQFF.

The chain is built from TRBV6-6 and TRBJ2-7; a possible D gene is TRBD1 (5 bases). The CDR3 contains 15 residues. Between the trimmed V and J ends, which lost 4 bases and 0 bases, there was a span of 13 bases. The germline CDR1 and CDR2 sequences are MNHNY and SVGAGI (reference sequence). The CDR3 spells CASSSTGTLSYEQYF. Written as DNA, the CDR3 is TGTGCCAGCAGTTCCACAGGTACCCTCTCCTACGAGCAGTACTTC.

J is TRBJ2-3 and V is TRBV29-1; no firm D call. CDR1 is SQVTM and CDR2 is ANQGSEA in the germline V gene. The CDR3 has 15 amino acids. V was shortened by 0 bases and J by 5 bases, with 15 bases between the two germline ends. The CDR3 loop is CSVEDPTLAEDTQYF. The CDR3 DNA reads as TGCAGCGTTGAAGATCCGACACTTGCTGAAGATACGCAGTATTTT.

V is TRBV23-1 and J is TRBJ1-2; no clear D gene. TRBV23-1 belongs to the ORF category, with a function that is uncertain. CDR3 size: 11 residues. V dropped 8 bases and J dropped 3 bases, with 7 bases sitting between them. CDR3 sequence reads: CASQRHYGYTF. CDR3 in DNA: TGCGCCAGCCAGCGCCACTATGGCTACACCTTC.

In nucleotides, the CDR3 is TGTGCCAGCAGTTTGTTTGGGAGTTCCTACGAGCAGTACTTC. Amino acids: CASSLFGSSYEQYF. The rearrangement joins TRBV28 to TRBJ2-7; possible D gene TRBD2, 5 bases. Germline-derived CDR1 and CDR2 are MDHEN and SYDVKM. Deletions cut 3 bases from V and 1 base from J, with 10 bases between. There are 14 residues in the CDR3.

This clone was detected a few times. The CDR3 nucleotides read TGCGCCAGCGGAACCGGGACAGGGGGCAACGAGCAGTACTTC. Translating it yields CASGTGTGGNEQYF. V gene TRBV5-1 combines with J gene TRBJ2-7, with 12 bases matching TRBD1. Germline lookup yields CDR1 SGHRS and CDR2 YFSETQ. With V trimmed by 7 bases and J by 5 bases, 7 bases remained unmatched. The CDR3 runs to 14 residues.

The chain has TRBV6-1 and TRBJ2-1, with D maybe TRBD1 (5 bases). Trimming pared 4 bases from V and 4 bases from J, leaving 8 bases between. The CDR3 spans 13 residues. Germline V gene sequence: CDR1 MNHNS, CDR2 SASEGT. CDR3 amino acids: CASSASGYNEQFF. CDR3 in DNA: TGTGCCAGCAGTGCCTCAGGGTACAATGAGCAGTTCTTC.

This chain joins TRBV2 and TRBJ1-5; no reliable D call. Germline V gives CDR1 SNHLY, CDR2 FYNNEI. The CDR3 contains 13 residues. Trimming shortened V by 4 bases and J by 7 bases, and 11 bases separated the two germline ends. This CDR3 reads CASSVTNGQPQHF. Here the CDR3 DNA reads TGTGCCAGCAGTGTTACCAACGGGCAGCCCCAGCATTTT.

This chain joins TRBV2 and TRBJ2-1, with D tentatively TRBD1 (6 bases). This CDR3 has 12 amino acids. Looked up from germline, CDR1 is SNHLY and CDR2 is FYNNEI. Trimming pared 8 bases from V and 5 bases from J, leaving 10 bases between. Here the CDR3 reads CASLWTDNEQFF. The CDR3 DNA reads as TGTGCCAGCCTGTGGACAGACAATGAGCAGTTCTTC.

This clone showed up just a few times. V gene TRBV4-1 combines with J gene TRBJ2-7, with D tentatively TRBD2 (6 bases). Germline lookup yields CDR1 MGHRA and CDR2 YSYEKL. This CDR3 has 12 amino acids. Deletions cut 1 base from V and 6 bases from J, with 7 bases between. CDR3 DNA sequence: TGCGCCAGCAGCCAAGGGGGGGTCGAGCAGTACTTC. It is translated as CASSQGGVEQYF.